This entry concerns a single T cell receptor beta chain. Its antigen remains unknown. The CDR3 carries no conserved terminal phenylalanine or tryptophan, so it likely arises from a read error. These data belong to a study of CD8 T cells in ankylosing spondylitis. General study results and limits: Apparently characteristic of ankylosing spondylitis blood was a TCR beta motif (fewer than 10 highly homologous variants). Peripheral blood held disease-linked clones only at relatively low frequency, and these were CD8+.

Per germline, CDR1 SGHRS and CDR2 YFSETQ. CDR3 length equals 14 residues. V shed 1 base and J shed 3 bases, with 7 bases lying between them. TCR beta libraries were made by quantitative 5'-RACE with molecular barcodes. TCRdb itself ran the 5' RACE reads through MiXCR, one entry per CDR3 protein. The sample lists about 800,000 distinct CDR3 sequences, around 11% occurring once. This TCR derives from a male donor with ankylosing spondylitis. V gene TRBV5-1 combines with J gene TRBJ2-2; D remains unclear. Sequencing used blood, either unsorted or a sorted T cell fraction (not recorded which). The CDR3 spells CASSLTAHTGELFL. CDR3 in DNA: TGCGCCAGCAGCTTGACAGCTCACACCGGGGAGCTGTTTCTT.